The source of this TCR beta chain is a study of blood T cell repertoires in COVID-19 (dated by TCRdb to the early 2020s). As for the study more broadly: Samples from collaborators originated in the United States, Italy and Spain and spanned both the acute and convalescent phases of COVID-19. The material from the prospective study consisted of cDNA or gDNA derived from T cells, B-cell-depleted T cells, or PBMCs. The dataset comprised deeply sampled blood TCRbeta repertoires from subjects exposed to, actively infected with, or recovered from COVID-19. The repertoires were released in a freely available public database meant as a resource for research on the immune response to SARS-CoV-2. The samples were drawn from the first 160 participants of the ongoing ImmuneRACE study and from some 1,300 subjects provided by 6 global collaborators. Sample metadata almost always included a de-identified subject ID, COVID-19 status, age in years and sex. Where HLA class I and class II types were available, the types were taken from metadata supplied by the sample provider, not from assay-based typing.

A remark on this clone: The clone's antigen remains unknown. No quality values exist for individual bases; no much larger clone is one base distant.

One collaborating source in Seattle enrolled patients during active infection and followed them longitudinally through the course of disease. The collaborating institutions used their own protocols to collect whole blood in K2EDTA tubes. Collaborator samples were shipped for TCRbeta analysis as frozen whole blood, isolated PBMCs, or DNA extracted from either sample type. TCRbeta CDR3 regions were amplified from genomic DNA using the immunoSEQ Assay, a bias-controlled multiplex PCR. The original methods were these. Within the assay, amplification of reference gene primers was used to estimate how many nucleated cells each sample contained. To quantify the absolute abundance of each unique TCRbeta CDR3 rearrangement, sequence reads were collapsed and filtered. For each sample, productive Simpson clonality was calculated by taking the square root of Simpson's diversity index across productive rearrangements. The immuneACCESS repertoire file appears here via TCRdb, limited to in-frame rearrangements. These files lack a portion of the clones; in checked studies, under half of the deficit traces to unresolved V genes, and the cause of the others is not known. V, J and clone size were drawn from that table, and D and trimming were deduced from the DNA. The sample data list 150,000 or so clones, and 85% to 90% of these were observed just once. The ten largest make up roughly 12% of the sample.

The research as a whole found: How much clinical and demographic metadata was included differed by source and by participant, and the metadata was provided uncurated.

The sequence was collected from a man aged 18 to 29 with COVID-19, enrolled during active disease. The sequenced sample was peripheral blood.

Read as DNA, the sequence is TGTGCCAGCACCTCCGGACTAGCGGGGTACAATGAGCAGTTCTTC. It specifies CASTSGLAGYNEQFF. The chain couples TRBV28 to TRBJ2-1, and 12 junctional nucleotides match TRBD2. The CDR3 starts with the cysteine, ends with the phenylalanine, and has 15 residues. CDR3 DNA is the only sequence kept; it has 45 bases, read in frame from the first base. Via the germline V gene, CDR1 is MDHEN and CDR2 SYDVKM. V is cut back by 7 bases and J by 4 bases, with 5 bases in the junction unmatched.